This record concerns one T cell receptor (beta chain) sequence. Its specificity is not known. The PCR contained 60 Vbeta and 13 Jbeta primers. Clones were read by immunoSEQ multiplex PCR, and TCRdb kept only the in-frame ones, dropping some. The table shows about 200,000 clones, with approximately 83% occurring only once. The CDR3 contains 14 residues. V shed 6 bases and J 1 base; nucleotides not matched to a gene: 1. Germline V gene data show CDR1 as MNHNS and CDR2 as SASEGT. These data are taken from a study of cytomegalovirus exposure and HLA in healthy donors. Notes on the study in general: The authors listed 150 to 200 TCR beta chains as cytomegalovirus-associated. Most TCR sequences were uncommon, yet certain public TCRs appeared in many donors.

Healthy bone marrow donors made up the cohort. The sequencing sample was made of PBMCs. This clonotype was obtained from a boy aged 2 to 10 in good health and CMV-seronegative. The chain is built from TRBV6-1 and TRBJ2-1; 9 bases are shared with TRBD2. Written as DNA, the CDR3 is TGTGCCAGCAGCAGCGGGAGGTCCTACAATGAGCAGTTCTTC. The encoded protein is CASSSGRSYNEQFF.